These 18 T cell receptor beta chains were sequenced from one sample in a study of T-cell reconstitution after alpha-beta-depleted transplantation in children. The library targeted TCRbeta and was prepared with unique molecular identifiers. TCRdb called the PCR reads again in MiXCR, with one record for every CDR3 protein. The sample lists about 120,000 distinct CDR3 sequences, 10% seen once, with about 8.8% in the top ten. The sequenced sample was PBMCs from the stem cell graft donor, obtained from the stem cell graft. Receptors were obtained from a human donor who donated a stem cell graft to a child with acute lymphoblastic leukemia.

In this sample, this clonotype turned up many times. The chain uses TRBV3-1 and TRBJ2-5; no definite D call. Between the trimmed V and J ends, which lost 0 bases and 2 bases, there was a span of 1 base. This CDR3 is 12 amino acids long. The germline CDR1 and CDR2 sequences are LGHDT and YNNKEL (reference sequence). CDR3 loop: CASSQDQETQYF. The CDR3 DNA follows: TGTGCCAGCAGCCAAGATCAAGAGACCCAGTACTTC.

This clonotype was seen ten or more times. The genes are TRBV25-1 and TRBJ1-4; D ambiguous. CDR3 size: 15 residues. The germline gives CDR1 MGHDK, CDR2 SYGVNS. V was shortened by 0 bases and J by 2 bases, with 7 bases between the two germline ends. The CDR3 DNA is TGTGCCAGCAGTGAATACGGGAAGACTAATGAAAAACTGTTTTTT. Protein product: CASSEYGKTNEKLFF.

The rearrangement links TRBV5-1 to TRBJ2-1; D is uncertain. The CDR3 consists of 15 residues. With 2 bases removed from V and 0 bases from J, the gap between germline ends came to 9 bases. From germline, CDR1 is SGHRS and CDR2 YFSETQ. The CDR3 DNA sequence: TGCGCCAGCAGCTTACCAAGATCCTCCTACAATGAGCAGTTCTTC. As protein: CASSLPRSSYNEQFF.

This clonotype was observed many times. This chain uses TRBV9 with TRBJ2-7; D is perhaps TRBD2 (6 bases). This CDR3 comprises 13 residues. CDR1 SGDLS and CDR2 YYNGEE come from the germline V gene. V lost 4 bases and J lost 5, with 13 bases in between. CDR3 sequence (DNA): TGTGCCAGCAGCCCGGGAGACGCAGACGAGCAGTACTTC. It specifies CASSPGDADEQYF.

Many counts were recorded for this clonotype. This rearrangement joins TRBV15 to TRBJ2-7; 11 nucleotides line up with TRBD1. V dropped 5 bases and J dropped 5; count of bases not matched to a gene: 5. Germline V CDR1 and CDR2: LNHNV, YYDKDF (reference sequence). The CDR3 runs 14 residues. CDR3 in DNA: TGTGCCACCAGCCGGGGACAGGGGGAGGACGAGCAGTACTTC. Translating gives CATSRGQGEDEQYF.

This clonotype was recorded a few times. The genes are TRBV29-1 and TRBJ1-3; D might be TRBD1 (6 bases). The CDR3 runs 13 residues. V dropped 6 bases and J dropped 4 bases, with 13 bases sitting between them. Germline assignment: CDR1 SQVTM and CDR2 ANQGSEA. The CDR3 region has the DNA TGCAGCGTGCTGGGGGGCCGAGGAAACACCATATATTTT. Its protein is CSVLGGRGNTIYF.

This clonotype has ten or more counts. This chain links TRBV28 with TRBJ1-4; D may be TRBD1 (6 bases). This CDR3 region has 15 residues. The V gene's germline CDR1 is MDHEN and CDR2 SYDVKM. V lost 3 bases and J lost 5, with 13 bases in between. CDR3 DNA: TGTGCCAGCAGTTTCGGGGGCCGGCAGAATGAAAAACTGTTTTTT. It is translated as CASSFGGRQNEKLFF.

This clonotype came up many times. The chain carries TRBV7-2 and TRBJ2-3; 9 bases align to TRBD2. J lost 8 bases, V lost 4 bases, and 10 bases had no gene match. Looked up from germline, CDR1 is SGHTA and CDR2 is FQGNSA. This CDR3 region has 15 residues. The CDR3 bases are TGTGCCAGCAGCTCGCCGGGACTAGCAGTCGTTACGCAGTATTTT. Amino acid sequence: CASSSPGLAVVTQYF.

In its sample, this clonotype was seen many times. The CDR3 protein is CASSLEDRVPDYEQYF. DNA for the CDR3: TGCGCCAGCAGCTTGGAAGATAGGGTTCCGGACTACGAGCAGTACTTC. J is TRBJ2-7 and V is TRBV5-1; D uncertain. The CDR3 spans 16 residues. The V and J ends lost 0 bases and 3 bases respectively, with 16 bases between them. CDR1 is SGHRS, CDR2 YFSETQ, per germline.

This clonotype has a count of ten or more. The chain employs TRBV29-1 and TRBJ1-3; D might be TRBD1 (5 bases). There are 13 residues in the CDR3. Trimming pared 4 bases from V and 4 bases from J, leaving 11 bases between. CDR1 is SQVTM, CDR2 ANQGSEA, per germline. CDR3 sequence: CSVVTGRGNTIYF. In nucleotides, the CDR3 is TGCAGCGTTGTGACGGGGCGCGGAAACACCATATATTTT.

This clonotype occurred many times. The CDR3 coding sequence is TGTGCCAGCAGGGATTACCGGGACAGAGAAACGGAGACCCAGTACTTC. It specifies CASRDYRDRETETQYF. V gene TRBV6-1 combines with J gene TRBJ2-5; 7 bases fit TRBD1. V dropped 6 bases and J dropped 5; count of bases not matched to a gene: 15. Germline V CDR1 and CDR2: MNHNS, SASEGT. There are 16 residues in the CDR3.

This clonotype came up many times. The chain recombines TRBV7-2 with TRBJ2-1; 13 bases are a match to TRBD2. The germline CDR1 and CDR2 sequences are SGHTA and FQGNSA. The CDR3 has 15 amino acids. Germline trimming cut 5 bases from V and 4 bases from J; bases unmatched to any gene: 2. Here the CDR3 reads CASSELAGGYNEQFF. The CDR3 coding sequence is TGTGCCAGCAGCGAACTAGCGGGGGGGTACAATGAGCAGTTCTTC.

With regard to this clonotype: A much larger clonotype is one base distant, so this may be a read error. The CDR3: CASSIGTCTEAFF. The CDR3 DNA sequence: TGTGCCAGTAGTATCGGGACATGCACTGAAGCTTTCTTT. The chain joins TRBV19 to TRBJ1-1; tentatively, D is TRBD1 (6 bases). This CDR3 has 13 residues. Germline values: CDR1 LNHDA, CDR2 SQIVND (reference sequence). The V end was cut by 3 bases, the J end by 4 bases, with 9 bases between. Full variable domain (missing parts from reference TRBV19 and TRBJ1-1): DGGITQSPKYLFRKEGQNVTLSCEQNLNHDAMYWYRQDPGQGLRLIYYSQIVNDFQKGDIAEGYSVSREKKESFPLTVTSAQKNPTAFYLCASSIGTCTEAFFGQGTRLTVV.

This clonotype was seen ten or more times. The chain uses TRBV15 and TRBJ2-6; the D is unclear. Trimming stripped 1 base from V and 4 bases from J, with 5 bases between. The CDR3 length is 14 residues. Germline values: CDR1 LNHNV, CDR2 YYDKDF (reference sequence). This CDR3 is CATSRGLGANVLTF. The CDR3 nucleotides are TGTGCCACCAGCAGAGGGTTAGGGGCCAACGTCCTGACTTTC.

The chain joins TRBV3-1 to TRBJ2-1; a possible D gene is TRBD2 (6 bases). The CDR3 has 17 amino acids. In germline, CDR1 is LGHDT, CDR2 YNNKEL (reference sequence). V was clipped by 10 bases and J by 0 bases, with 22 bases between them. CDR3 region: CATCRRWDSSSYNEQFF. DNA of the CDR3: TGTGCCACCTGCCGACGATGGGACTCGAGCTCCTACAATGAGCAGTTCTTC.

This clonotype has ten or more counts. The CDR3, as DNA: TGTGCCAGCAGTTCCGGGACAGGGGTCTCAGATACGCAGTATTTT. This translates into CASSSGTGVSDTQYF. The V gene is TRBV12-3 or TRBV12-4, the J gene TRBJ2-3; 10 nucleotides align to TRBD1. Unmatched junction bases numbered 5, after V lost 4 bases and J lost 4 bases. The CDR3 is 15 residues long.

In this sample, this clonotype turned up many times. The V and J genes are TRBV7-8 and TRBJ2-1; 9 bases align to TRBD1. Germline V gives CDR1 SGHVS, CDR2 FQNEAQ. V lost 4 bases, J lost 15 bases, and 10 bases stayed unmatched. The CDR3 sequence is 13 residues long. The CDR3 DNA reads as TGTGCCAGCAGCTCCGCCTATGGGACAGGGCCGTTCTTC. Translating gives CASSSAYGTGPFF.

The rearrangement joins TRBV5-1 to TRBJ1-1; 7 bases agree with TRBD1. Per the germline V gene, CDR1 is SGHRS and CDR2 is YFSETQ. The CDR3 has 16 residues. J lost 9 bases, V lost 0 bases, and 14 bases had no gene match. The chain's CDR3 is CASSLDRGQGGNQAFF. The CDR3 coding sequence is TGCGCCAGCAGCTTGGACAGGGGTCAGGGGGGGAACCAAGCTTTCTTT.